This TCR beta chain is from a study of Graves' ophthalmopathy and Graves' hyperthyroidism. Patients in the hyperthyroidism group, adults aged 18 to 65, were newly diagnosed, under 2 months' duration. The diagnostic workup employed clinical symptoms, serum thyroxine, TRAb, thyroid ultrasound and orbital computed tomography. Whole-study findings and limits: The model's prediction of ophthalmopathy progression had 70.59% sensitivity and approximately 72% specificity.

Amplifying from RNA transcripts, the study obtained TCR beta CDR3 regions. Amplification began with first-round RT-PCR using HTBI primers, then second-round multiplex PCR was performed. TCRdb fed the multiplex PCR reads into MiXCR, producing one record per CDR3 protein. Of about 600,000 distinct CDR3 sequences detected, approximately 37% appear once; the ten largest clones hold about 4.2%. Trimming took off 0 bases at V and 2 bases at J, with 7 bases between the two ends. The CDR3 loop spans 14 amino acids. Germline V gives CDR1 MNHEY, CDR2 SVGAGI. This clonotype was recorded many times. Its antigen is undetermined.

The sample was peripheral blood or thyroid tissue (not recorded which). This TCR came from an adult man with Graves' hyperthyroidism. V and J are TRBV6-5 and TRBJ1-2; D unresolved. The CDR3, as DNA: TGTGCCAGCAGTTACTCCCTCCTAAACTATGGCTACACCTTC. Translation gives CASSYSLLNYGYTF.